The 16 T cell receptor beta chains below were found in one sample sequenced in a study of naive and memory T cell subsets listed by TCRdb under 2017. The method behind the library was UMI-ligation and nested PCR. Sequencing instrument: Illumina MiSeq. To cover both TRBC1 and TRBC2, the beta constant-region primer consisted of an equimolar mix of two oligonucleotides. The ligated cDNA went through four rounds of PCR with nested alpha and beta constant-region primers together with the SP2 primer. The public reads were run again by TCRdb, first through fastp at Q25 and then through MiXCR, and only productive beta chains were kept. Entries are consolidated by CDR3 protein sequence, retaining the most common genes and DNA. A total of about 9,700 distinct CDR3 sequences appear in this sample, about 6% of them only once. Around 59% of the sample is in the top ten clones. Sequences were obtained from CD4+ TEMRA cells from blood. This specimen's cell subset or site label, per the study, means: effector memory re-expressing CD45RA, CD45RA+ CD27-. The receptors here all came from a human donor in good health.

At least ten counts were recorded for this clonotype. The CDR3 spells CASSQMGRGVSTEAFF. CDR3 nucleotides: TGTGCCAGCAGCCAAATGGGGCGGGGTGTGTCCACTGAAGCTTTCTTT. The V and J genes are TRBV14 and TRBJ1-1; TRBD1 might be the D (5 bases). The V end lost 2 bases, the J end lost 4 bases, and 17 bases lay between the germline ends. CDR1 SGHDN and CDR2 FVKESK come from the germline V gene. The CDR3 length is 16 residues.

This clonotype was recorded at least ten times. The V gene is TRBV5-1, the J gene TRBJ2-1; D may be TRBD1 or TRBD2 (5 bases each). The CDR3 loop spans 14 amino acids. Trimming removed 4 bases from V and 5 bases from J, with 13 bases in between. Germline CDR1 SGHRS, CDR2 YFSETQ. CDR3 sequence: CASSPGTNDNEQFF. For the CDR3, the DNA is TGCGCCAGCAGCCCAGGGACGAATGACAATGAGCAGTTCTTC.

The chain has TRBV28 and TRBJ2-6, with unresolved D. The V end lost 7 bases, the J end lost 2 bases, and 12 bases lay between the germline ends. Germline values: CDR1 MDHEN, CDR2 SYDVKM. The CDR3 totals 15 residues. The CDR3 DNA sequence: TGTGCCAGCAAGTCATTGGGAACTGGGGCCAACGTCCTGACTTTC. Encoded protein: CASKSLGTGANVLTF.

This clonotype appeared many times. The rearrangement joins TRBV11-3 to TRBJ2-7; 9 bases are shared with TRBD1. The germline V gene encodes CDR1 SGHNT and CDR2 YENEEA. The CDR3 is 16 amino acids. After removal of 5 bases from V and 3 bases from J, the junction contained 11 bases not matched to a gene. Here the CDR3 DNA reads TGTGCCAGCAGCCAATCGACAGGGGGATCTTACTACGAGCAGTACTTC. Translating it yields CASSQSTGGSYYEQYF.

This clonotype was seen at least ten times. The chain uses TRBV5-6 and TRBJ1-2; no clear D. The CDR3 spans 12 residues. V was clipped by 2 bases and J by 0 bases, with 2 bases between them. The germline gives CDR1 SGHDT, CDR2 YYEEEE. The CDR3 here is CASSLANYGYTF. The CDR3 DNA follows: TGTGCCAGCAGCTTAGCTAACTATGGCTACACCTTC.

In its sample, this clonotype was seen many times. The gene calls are TRBV20-1 and TRBJ2-3, with D uncertain. Trimming took off 1 base at V and 0 bases at J, with 11 bases between the two ends. The CDR3 is made up of 15 amino acids. CDR1 is DFQATT, CDR2 SNEGSKA, per germline (reference sequence). In DNA, the CDR3 is TGCAGTGCTAGAGCCCCTTCGAGGAGCACAGATACGCAGTATTTT. Encoded protein: CSARAPSRSTDTQYF.

Ten or more counts support this clonotype. The genes are TRBV7-9 and TRBJ2-1, with D possibly TRBD2 on 6 matching bases. Germline-derived CDR1 and CDR2 are SEHNR and FQNEAQ (reference sequence). With 0 bases removed from V and 8 bases from J, the gap between germline ends came to 14 bases. The CDR3 runs to 15 residues. The CDR3 loop reads CASSLALALGDEQFF. The DNA of the CDR3 is TGTGCCAGCAGCTTAGCCCTAGCGCTGGGGGATGAGCAGTTCTTC.

There are many counts of this clonotype. The chain links TRBV4-2 to TRBJ2-3; D might be TRBD2 (6 bases). Trimming removed 4 bases at V and 0 bases at J, with 14 bases between. The CDR3 contains 16 residues. Germline lookup yields CDR1 LGHNA and CDR2 YNFKEQ. The CDR3 sequence: CASSPNPGTSTDTQYF. Written as DNA, the CDR3 is TGTGCCAGCAGCCCGAATCCCGGGACTAGCACAGATACGCAGTATTTT.

The sample holds many counts of this clonotype. This chain links TRBV28 with TRBJ2-2, with 10 nucleotides matching TRBD2. This CDR3 is built from 13 residues. V dropped 8 bases and J dropped 6; count of bases not matched to a gene: 3. The germline CDR1 and CDR2 sequences are MDHEN and SYDVKM. In DNA form, the CDR3 reads TGTGCCAGCCGAAGCGGGGGGGCCGGGGAGCTGTTTTTT. Its protein is CASRSGGAGELFF.

This clonotype was picked up a small number of times. CDR3 in amino acids: CASSSPQGGYEQYF. The CDR3 DNA sequence: TGTGCCAGCAGCTCCCCCCAGGGGGGATACGAGCAGTACTTC. The V and J genes are TRBV5-4 and TRBJ2-7; D might be TRBD1 (7 bases). This CDR3 is built from 14 residues. With 3 bases removed from V and 4 bases from J, the gap between germline ends came to 14 bases. Germline CDR1 SGHNT, CDR2 YYREEE (reference sequence).

The chain recombines TRBV14 with TRBJ2-1; TRBD2 is a possible D gene (6 bases). CDR1 SGHDN and CDR2 FVKESK come from the germline V gene. The ends were cut back, 0 bases at V and 5 bases at J, with 14 bases in the middle. This CDR3 region has 16 residues. CDR3 sequence: CASSQDGRTRDNEQFF. The CDR3 DNA reads TGTGCCAGCAGCCAAGATGGGAGGACCCGGGACAATGAGCAGTTCTTC.

This clonotype occurred many times. The gene calls are TRBV29-1 and TRBJ1-1; the D is unclear. V lost 3 bases and J lost 2, with 4 bases in between. The CDR3 consists of 11 residues. Germline V lookup: CDR1 SQVTM, CDR2 ANQGSEA. DNA of the CDR3: TGCAGCGTTGACCGAAACACTGAAGCTTTCTTT. It specifies CSVDRNTEAFF.

This clonotype was seen more than once but under ten times. This chain joins TRBV6-2 or TRBV6-3 and TRBJ2-1, with D tentatively TRBD1 or TRBD2 (6 bases each). V dropped 5 bases and J dropped 0 bases, with 11 bases sitting between them. CDR3 length: 15 residues. In germline, CDR1 is MNHEY, CDR2 SVGEGT. The CDR3 here is CASSSPGASYNEQFF. Written as DNA, the CDR3 is TGTGCCAGCAGTAGCCCGGGGGCCTCCTACAATGAGCAGTTCTTC.

This clonotype was observed at least ten times. The chain couples TRBV29-1 to TRBJ1-1; D possibly corresponds to TRBD1 (6 bases). The CDR3 consists of 12 residues. Per germline, CDR1 SQVTM and CDR2 ANQGSEA. The V gene lost 6 bases and the J gene lost 11 bases, with 19 bases spanning the gap. CDR3 DNA: TGCAGCGTCGCTCAGGGGACCAAGGTCGCTTTCTTT. Translation: CSVAQGTKVAFF.

This clonotype was counted at least ten times. CDR3 coding DNA: TGTGCCAGCAGTATAGGACAGGGGGCTTATGACGAGAAGGGCTACACCTTC. Encoded protein: CASSIGQGAYDEKGYTF. This rearrangement joins TRBV27 to TRBJ1-2; TRBD1 aligns across 11 bases. CDR1 is MNHEY and CDR2 is SMNVEV in the germline V gene (reference sequence). The CDR3 is 17 amino acids. Germline trimming cut 5 bases from V and 8 bases from J; bases unmatched to any gene: 16.

This clonotype was detected only a few times. The V call is TRBV28, the J call TRBJ2-2; D is unresolved. The V gene lost 3 bases and the J gene lost 2 bases, with 4 bases spanning the gap. The CDR3 runs 13 residues. Germline V CDR1 and CDR2: MDHEN, SYDVKM. The CDR3 protein is CASSFANTGELFF. CDR3 sequence (DNA): TGTGCCAGCAGTTTCGCTAACACCGGGGAGCTGTTTTTT.